This T cell receptor delta chain is drawn from a study of γδ T cells in repeated Plasmodium falciparum infection. On the study more broadly: Age- and gender-matched Australian children served as comparison for malaria-exposed Malian children. Timepoints: baseline, immediately before selected infections, and 21 days after every infection.

Flow sorting of PBMC yielded separate Vgamma9/Vdelta2+ and Vdelta2-negative gammadelta T cell populations for bulk repertoire analysis. Sequencing covered both gamma and delta TCR chains per sample. TCRdb processed the multiplex PCR reads again with the CATT caller. The sample consists of 50,000 to 55,000 delta-chain clones, 1.9% of them appearing once. The CDR3 covers 22 residues. Trimming at V came to 1 base and at J to 2 bases, leaving 24 bases not matched to a gene. Germline V gene lookup returns CDR1 GEAIGNYY and CDR2 EKD. This clone was seen a handful of times. The protein TCRdb lists belongs to a much larger clone and differs from this DNA's translation at residue 6, which points to a read error; the protein shown is made from the DNA.

This clonotype was obtained from a pool of human donors (malaria-infected and uninfected, not separated). Input material: gamma-delta T cells from blood. This chain connects TRDV2 to TRDJ1; 10 nucleotides match TRDD3. TCRdb records no J gene; here it was assigned by comparing the DNA to germline. CDR3 region: CACDTLGSVKTSLGDSTDKLIF. DNA for the CDR3: TGTGCCTGTGACACGTTGGGCTCAGTGAAGACTTCACTGGGGGATTCAACCGATAAACTCATCTTT.